This TCR beta chain appears in the sequencing data of a study of blood T cell repertoires in COVID-19. Study-wide background: Donors in the United States, Italy and Spain gave samples during acute or convalescent COVID-19.

How the authors handled the data: Amplification of reference gene primers provided the estimated nucleated cell counts. Method: immunoSEQ multiplex PCR; TCRdb's copy keeps in-frame clones and lacks some. The V and J calls and clone size were taken over from that table, and D and trimming were inferred from the DNA. The sample records 200,000 to 300,000 clones, approximately 82% being singletons. The V gene's germline CDR1 is GTSNPN and CDR2 SVGIG (reference sequence). V was trimmed by 5 bases and J by 7 bases, leaving 12 bases between them. The CDR3 covers 13 residues. The genes are TRBV30 and TRBJ1-6; D is possibly TRBD1 (6 bases). The sequence came from a man aged 40-55 years who had recovered from COVID-19. Sequenced sample: peripheral blood. CDR3 sequence reads: CAWQRTANSPLHF. CDR3 DNA: TGTGCCTGGCAAAGGACAGCCAATTCACCCCTCCACTTT. The variable domain in full, with the rest retrieved from reference TRBV30 and TRBJ1-6, is SQTIHQWPATLVQPVGSPLSLECTVEGTSNPNLYWYRQAAGRGLQLLFYSVGIGQISSEVPQNLSASRPQDRQFILSSKKLLLSDSGFYLCAWQRTANSPLHFGNGTRLTVT.